A selection of T cell receptor beta chains follows, all from one sample in a study of blood T cell repertoires in COVID-19. Method: immunoSEQ multiplex PCR; TCRdb's copy keeps in-frame clones and lacks some. The table shows 120,000 to 150,000 clones, with 65% to 90% occurring only once. The sequenced material came from peripheral blood. Every receptor here comes from a man between 50 and 59 years old with acute or convalescent COVID-19. Each CDR3 is given with its conserved first and last residue. The D gene is left open where the match is weak. Clone size appears in some rows only: once, few, many, or a class for an expanded clone.

V,D,J,size,CDR3,DNA
TRBV11-2,NA,TRBJ1-5,NA,CASSLSTRGNQPQHF,TGTGCCAGCAGCTTATCAACGAGGGGGAATCAGCCCCAGCATTTT
TRBV6-6,NA,TRBJ1-4,NA,CASTGDEKLFF,TGTGCCAGCACAGGGGACGAAAAACTGTTTTTT
TRBV29-1,NA,TRBJ2-1,once,CSVEATGGRDYNEQFF,TGCAGCGTTGAAGCCACGGGTGGCCGGGACTACAATGAGCAGTTCTTC
TRBV25-1,NA,TRBJ1-2,NA,CASSEAGGDGYTF,TGTGCCAGCAGTGAAGCCGGGGGGGATGGCTACACCTTC
TRBV5-1,TRBD1,TRBJ1-2,once,CASSSDRRYGYTF,TGCGCCAGCAGCTCGGACAGGCGCTATGGCTACACCTTC
TRBV7-3,NA,TRBJ2-1,NA,CASSLIPFERRDNEQFF,TGTGCCAGCAGCTTGATTCCGTTTGAGCGGCGAGACAATGAGCAGTTCTTC
TRBV7-9,TRBD1,TRBJ2-3,NA,CASSLNQGADTQYF,TGTGCCAGCAGCCTAAACCAGGGGGCAGATACGCAGTATTTT
TRBV5-1,TRBD2,TRBJ2-7,NA,CASARPSGINEQYF,TGCGCCAGCGCTCGGCCTAGCGGGATCAACGAGCAGTACTTC
TRBV28,NA,TRBJ1-5,NA,CASSLPFNQPQHF,TGTGCCAGCAGTTTACCGTTCAATCAGCCCCAGCATTTT
TRBV19,TRBD1,TRBJ1-2,once,CASSRPGQGAVGYTF,TGTGCCAGTAGTAGACCGGGACAGGGGGCGGTAGGCTACACCTTC
TRBV6-6,NA,TRBJ2-7,once,CASSAQGRLEQYF,TGTGCCAGCAGTGCACAGGGAAGGCTTGAGCAGTACTTC
TRBV19,NA,TRBJ2-6,NA,CASTGKGSGANVLTF,TGTGCCTCGACAGGTAAAGGCTCTGGGGCCAACGTCCTGACTTTC
TRBV7-6,TRBD2,TRBJ2-1,NA,CASSYALAGGIDEQFF,TGTGCCAGCAGCTACGCACTAGCGGGGGGGATTGATGAGCAGTTCTTC
TRBV7-3,TRBD2,TRBJ2-1,few,CASSLRASGAYNEQFF,TGTGCCAGCAGCTTAAGGGCTAGCGGAGCGTACAATGAGCAGTTCTTC
TRBV27,NA,TRBJ2-7,NA,CASSLFGQGNYEQYF,TGTGCCAGCAGTTTGTTTGGGCAGGGAAACTACGAGCAGTACTTC
TRBV7-9,NA,TRBJ2-7,NA,CASSPQRPEQYF,TGTGCCAGCAGCCCTCAGCGACCCGAGCAGTACTTC
TRBV6-5,NA,TRBJ1-1,NA,CASSTNRGRAFF,TGTGCCAGCAGTACCAATAGGGGTAGGGCTTTCTTT
TRBV9,TRBD1,TRBJ1-6,NA,CASSEDRVLSNSPLHF,TGTGCCAGCAGCGAAGACAGGGTGTTGAGTAATTCACCCCTCCACTTT
TRBV11-2,NA,TRBJ2-1,NA,CASSLGGPDPYNEQFF,TGTGCCAGCAGCTTAGGGGGGCCGGACCCCTACAATGAGCAGTTCTTC
TRBV6-4,NA,TRBJ2-7,NA,CASRKKAGWEQYF,TGTGCCAGCAGGAAGAAGGCAGGGTGGGAGCAGTACTTC
TRBV5-4,NA,TRBJ1-1,NA,CASSPGLFGGTEAFF,TGTGCCAGCTCCCCGGGTCTTTTTGGTGGCACTGAAGCTTTCTTT
TRBV6-5,NA,TRBJ2-7,NA,CASTDGTVRGRQYF,TGTGCCAGCACCGACGGGACAGTGCGGGGCCGGCAGTACTTC
TRBV7-3,NA,TRBJ1-5,NA,CASSLHSNQPQHF,TGTGCCAGCAGCTTACATAGCAATCAGCCCCAGCATTTT
TRBV6-5,NA,TRBJ2-7,NA,CASKETRVSYEQYF,TGTGCCAGCAAGGAGACTAGGGTCTCCTACGAGCAGTACTTC
TRBV27,NA,TRBJ1-6,NA,CASSITGYLNSPLHF,TGTGCCAGCAGTATCACGGGGTACCTGAATTCACCCCTCCACTTT
TRBV3-1/TRBV3-2,NA,TRBJ2-6,NA,CASSQGKRVSGANVLTF,TGTGCCAGCAGCCAAGGAAAACGGGTCTCTGGGGCCAACGTCCTGACTTTC
TRBV18,NA,TRBJ2-3,NA,CASSPITGLTDTQYF,TGTGCCAGCTCACCAATCACAGGGCTTACAGATACGCAGTATTTT
TRBV6-5,NA,TRBJ2-1,NA,CASSWGGGGPHNEQFF,TGTGCCAGCAGTTGGGGGGGCGGAGGCCCCCACAATGAGCAGTTCTTC
TRBV6-6,NA,TRBJ1-3,NA,CASRPTVSGNTIYF,TGTGCCAGCAGACCGACAGTCTCTGGAAACACCATATATTTT
TRBV11-3,NA,TRBJ1-1,NA,CASSPGGTEAFF,TGTGCCAGCAGCCCCGGCGGCACTGAAGCTTTCTTT
TRBV7-8,NA,TRBJ1-2,once,CASSSTGIAGYTF,TGTGCCAGCAGCTCCACAGGGATAGCTGGCTACACCTTC
TRBV7-8,TRBD1,TRBJ1-2,NA,CASSLGGGTGPRTWGYTF,TGTGCCAGCAGCTTAGGAGGAGGGACAGGTCCGCGTACTTGGGGCTACACCTTC
TRBV3-1/TRBV3-2,NA,TRBJ2-3,NA,CASRLGSDTQYF,TGTGCCAGCAGGCTAGGGAGCGATACGCAGTATTTT
TRBV6-5,NA,TRBJ2-2,NA,CASSPRGAAGELFF,TGTGCCAGCAGCCCCCGCGGGGCGGCCGGGGAGCTGTTTTTT
TRBV11-2,NA,TRBJ1-1,NA,CASSFEGTNTEAFF,TGTGCCAGCAGCTTCGAGGGCACGAACACTGAAGCTTTCTTT
TRBV29-1,NA,TRBJ1-1,NA,CSTALTGNTEAFF,TGCAGCACGGCCCTCACAGGGAACACTGAAGCTTTCTTT
TRBV11-2,NA,TRBJ2-7,few,CASSPGLLTYEQYF,TGTGCCAGCAGCCCGGGACTTCTAACCTACGAGCAGTACTTC
TRBV19,NA,TRBJ1-4,NA,CASSNQDFAPNEKLFF,TGTGCCAGTAGTAACCAGGACTTCGCTCCTAATGAAAAACTGTTTTTT
TRBV10-3,TRBD2,TRBJ2-7,NA,CAISRIAGEYEQYF,TGTGCCATCAGTAGGATAGCGGGGGAATACGAGCAGTACTTC
TRBV7-9,NA,TRBJ1-1,NA,CASSLSGKNTEAFF,TGTGCCAGCAGCTTAAGCGGAAAGAACACTGAAGCTTTCTTT
TRBV7-9,NA,TRBJ2-5,few,CASRRDQQETQYF,TGTGCCAGCAGGCGGGACCAGCAAGAGACCCAGTACTTC
TRBV6-5,TRBD2,TRBJ2-2,few,CASRRLAVDGELFF,TGTGCCAGCCGTCGGCTAGCGGTTGACGGGGAGCTGTTTTTT
TRBV18,NA,TRBJ2-5,NA,CASSPISVETQYF,TGTGCCAGCTCACCGATCAGTGTAGAGACCCAGTACTTC
TRBV20-1,NA,TRBJ1-1,NA,CSASVGGRGAEAFF,TGCAGTGCTAGTGTCGGAGGGAGGGGAGCTGAAGCTTTCTTT
TRBV18,NA,TRBJ2-2,once,CASSPPGLTGELFF,TGTGCCAGCTCACCACCTGGCCTTACAGGGGAGCTGTTTTTT
TRBV7-8,NA,TRBJ2-7,few,CASSSAILSYEQYF,TGTGCCAGCAGCTCCGCTATTCTCTCCTACGAGCAGTACTTC
TRBV6-6,NA,TRBJ1-6,NA,CASSYGSTGGNSPLHF,TGTGCCAGCAGTTATGGTTCGACAGGCGGCAATTCACCCCTCCACTTT
TRBV7-8,NA,TRBJ2-2,NA,CASSSEQGTGELFF,TGTGCCAGCAGCTCAGAACAGGGAACCGGGGAGCTGTTTTTT
TRBV6-1,TRBD1,TRBJ1-2,NA,CASSEGTGTTNYGYTF,TGTGCCAGCAGTGAAGGGACAGGGACAACTAACTATGGCTACACCTTC
TRBV4-1,NA,TRBJ2-3,NA,CASSQWWRMTDTQYF,TGCGCCAGCAGCCAATGGTGGCGGATGACAGATACGCAGTATTTT
TRBV5-8,NA,TRBJ2-7,few,CASSPYYEQYF,TGTGCCAGCAGCCCCTACTACGAGCAGTACTTC
TRBV9,TRBD2,TRBJ2-1,NA,CASSVHRDYDNEQFF,TGTGCCAGCAGCGTGCACCGGGACTACGACAATGAGCAGTTCTTC
TRBV7-3,TRBD1,TRBJ1-1,NA,CASSLTGTNTEAFF,TGTGCCAGCAGCCTGACAGGGACGAACACTGAAGCTTTCTTT
TRBV12-5,NA,TRBJ1-1,NA,CASALGATINTEAFF,TGTGCTAGTGCCCTTGGGGCGACCATAAACACTGAAGCTTTCTTT
TRBV11-3,NA,TRBJ2-5,NA,CASSLAGSETQYF,TGTGCCAGCAGCTTAGCCGGGTCGGAGACCCAGTACTTC
TRBV11-2,NA,TRBJ1-2,NA,CASSLDRAYYGYTF,TGTGCCAGCAGCTTAGACAGGGCCTACTATGGCTACACCTTC
TRBV9,TRBD2,TRBJ2-2,NA,CASSGGGLAVNTGELFF,TGTGCCAGCAGCGGGGGCGGGCTAGCGGTGAACACCGGGGAGCTGTTTTTT
TRBV27,NA,TRBJ1-1,once,CASSLQGRGGTEAFF,TGTGCCAGCAGTTTACAGGGCAGGGGTGGCACTGAAGCTTTCTTT
TRBV6-5,NA,TRBJ1-1,NA,CASSYSAVGENTEAFF,TGTGCCAGCAGTTACTCAGCGGTCGGGGAAAACACTGAAGCTTTCTTT